This T cell receptor (beta chain) was found in a study of early T cells in non-severe SARS-CoV-2 infection. TCRdb reprocessed the 5' RACE reads via MiXCR and lists one record per CDR3 protein. The sample consists of tens of thousands of distinct CDR3 sequences, about 3.9% of them appearing once. Germline CDR1 and CDR2: SGHTA and FQGNSA. V was cut by 4 bases and J by 2 bases, with 12 bases left in between. The CDR3 sequence is 15 residues long. This clonotype was seen many times. This clonotype originated in an adult who was a healthcare worker with PCR-confirmed SARS-CoV-2 infection or an uninfected control (not recorded which). This rearrangement joins TRBV7-2 to TRBJ2-4; D may be TRBD2 (5 bases). The specimen sequenced was whole blood. As DNA, the CDR3 is TGTGCCAGCAGCTCCAACGGGAAAACCAAAAACATTCAGTACTTC. The encoded protein is CASSSNGKTKNIQYF.